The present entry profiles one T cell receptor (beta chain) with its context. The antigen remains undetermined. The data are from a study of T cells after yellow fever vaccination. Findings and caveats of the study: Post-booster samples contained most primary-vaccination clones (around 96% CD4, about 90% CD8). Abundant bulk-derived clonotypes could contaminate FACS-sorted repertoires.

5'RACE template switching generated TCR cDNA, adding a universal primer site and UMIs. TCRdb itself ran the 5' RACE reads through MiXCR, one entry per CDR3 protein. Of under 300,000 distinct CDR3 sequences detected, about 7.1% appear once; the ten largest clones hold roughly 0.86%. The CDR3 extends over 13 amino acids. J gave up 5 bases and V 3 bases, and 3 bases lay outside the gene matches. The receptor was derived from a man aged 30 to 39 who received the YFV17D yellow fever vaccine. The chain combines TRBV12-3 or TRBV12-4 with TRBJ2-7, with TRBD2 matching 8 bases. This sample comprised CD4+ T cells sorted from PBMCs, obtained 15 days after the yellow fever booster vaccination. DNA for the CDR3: TGTGCCAGCAGTTTGGAGCGGGAGAACGAGCAGTACTTC. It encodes CASSLERENEQYF.